This TCR beta chain was profiled in a study of T cell responses to AZD1222 COVID-19 vaccine. Notes on the study in general: Baseline serology detected seropositivity in only six AZD1222 recipients.

Produced via immunoSEQ multiplex PCR; TCRdb's table is partial and in-frame only. The sample gives 90,000 to 150,000 clones, roughly 91% of which show up once; approximately 3.4% is in the top ten. The germline V gene encodes CDR1 GTSNPN and CDR2 SVGIG (reference sequence). This CDR3 spans 14 amino acids. The ends lost 4 bases at V and 0 bases at J; junction bases unmatched: 2. This clone was detected only once. Antigen specificity is unknown. Sample: peripheral blood, taken 28 days after the second AZD1222 dose. The clonotype comes from an adult who received the AZD1222 COVID-19 vaccine. This chain joins TRBV30 and TRBJ2-2; 7 bases fit TRBD1. In nucleotides, the CDR3 is TGTGCCTGGACCGGGACAGCGAACACCGGGGAGCTGTTTTTT. Translating gives CAWTGTANTGELFF.